This TCR beta chain derives from a study of blood T cell repertoires in COVID-19. Repertoires were generated with immunoSEQ multiplex PCR, while TCRdb's copy carries only in-frame clones and drops some. The table has 200,000 or so clones, around 81% seen once. The CDR3 loop spans 17 amino acids. With V trimmed by 5 bases and J by 4 bases, 14 bases remained unmatched. Germline V gives CDR1 MDHEN, CDR2 SYDVKM. The receptor comes from a man aged 40-49 years who had recovered from COVID-19. This chain joins TRBV28 and TRBJ1-2; 9 nucleotides align to TRBD1. The sequencing input was PBMCs or T cells enriched from blood (not recorded which). The DNA of the CDR3 is TGTGCCAGCAGTCCCGGACAGGGGTCGCGTACGGTCTATGGCTACACCTTC. Translating gives CASSPGQGSRTVYGYTF.